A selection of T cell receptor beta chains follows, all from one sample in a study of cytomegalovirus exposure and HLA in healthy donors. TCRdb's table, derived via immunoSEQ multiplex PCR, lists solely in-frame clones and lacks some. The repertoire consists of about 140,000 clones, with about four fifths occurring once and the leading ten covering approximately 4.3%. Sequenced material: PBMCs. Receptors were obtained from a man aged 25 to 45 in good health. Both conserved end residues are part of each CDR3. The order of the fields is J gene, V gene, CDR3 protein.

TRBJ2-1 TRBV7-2 CASSPRGLAGGFSYNEQFF
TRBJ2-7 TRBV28 CASNPGTSGAYEQYF
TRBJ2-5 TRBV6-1 CASSEGASGSETQYF
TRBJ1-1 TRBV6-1 CASSERENTEAFF
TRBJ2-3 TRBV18 CASSPLAGSTDTQYF
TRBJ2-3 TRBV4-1 CASSQGRTSGSGSTDTQYF
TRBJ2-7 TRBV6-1 CASKRLASYEQYF
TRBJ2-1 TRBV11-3 CASSSYPGEQFF
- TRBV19 CASSISGGSLYEQYF
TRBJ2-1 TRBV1 CTSSQPSSDSPAYNEQFF
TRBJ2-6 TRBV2 CAGTSGSSGANVLTF
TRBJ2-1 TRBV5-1 CASSLLAYNEQFF
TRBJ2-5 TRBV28 CASSTDRVGETQYF
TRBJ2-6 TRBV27 CASNQYMGANVLTF
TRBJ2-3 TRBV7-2 CASSFSGLAFGKDTQYF
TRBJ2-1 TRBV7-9 CASSWGTYYNEQFF
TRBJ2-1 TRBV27 CASMRRDRTYNEQFF
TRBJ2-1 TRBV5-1 CASSPGLAETYNEQFF
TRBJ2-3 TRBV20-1 CSALRSDTQYF
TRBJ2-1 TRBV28 CATKERERKYNEQFF
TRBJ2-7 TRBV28 CASLARPYEQYF
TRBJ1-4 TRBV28 CASRPTGGNEKLFF